This T cell receptor beta chain derives from a study of shared clonotypes between healthy human individuals. The CDR3 length is 12 residues. Germline CDR1 SNHLY, CDR2 FYNNEI. V was cut by 4 bases and J by 4 bases, with 8 bases left in between. Splitting of each subset's genomic DNA was done evenly across several immunoSEQ plates. As processed by the authors: ImmunoSEQ gave junction-only sequences without quality scores, so filtering differed. The data were produced by immunoSEQ multiplex PCR, yet TCRdb's version contains in-frame clones alone and is incomplete. Clone size and the V and J calls come from that table; the DNA yielded D and trimming. The repertoire holds around 2.5 million clones, with roughly 93% as singletons.

The TCR sequence derives from a man aged 18-30 years in good health. Some clones in this sample may be carry-over from other donors' samples. V gene TRBV2 combines with J gene TRBJ2-7; TRBD1 might be the D (5 bases). The sample was naive CD4+ T cells from PBMCs. Noted subset: CD45RA+ positively selected. CDR3 in DNA: TGTGCCAGCAGTGGACAGTTATACGAGCAGTACTTC. Protein sequence: CASSGQLYEQYF.